A selection of T cell receptor beta chains follows, all from one sample in a study of CD8+CD57+ T cells in acquired aplastic anemia. TCRdb redid the calling of the reads with MiXCR, one entry per CDR3 protein. The sample has 200,000 to 250,000 distinct CDR3 sequences; 45% to 50% are singletons. Sequencing was carried out using sorted CD4+, CD8+, or CD8+CD57+ T cells (not recorded which) from PBMCs. Receptors were obtained from a human donor with aplastic anemia. CDR3s include the opening cysteine and the closing phenylalanine or tryptophan. D genes are given only for firm matches. A row's size may be missing; if present it is once, few, many or a size class.

>TRBJ1-1|-|-|TRBV7-2
CASSSTVAGGQAFF
TGTGCCAGCAGCTCGACCGTAGCGGGGGGGCAGGCTTTCTTT
>TRBJ1-1|-|-|TRBV12-3/TRBV12-4
CASSFSKGLNTEAFF
TGTGCCAGCAGTTTTTCGAAGGGACTGAACACTGAAGCTTTCTTT
>TRBJ1-1|-|TRBD1|TRBV14
CASSQTGAARAFF
TGTGCCAGCAGCCAGACAGGGGCGGCAAGAGCTTTCTTT
>TRBJ2-1|-|-|TRBV10-3
CAIGEQGGEQFF
TGTGCCATCGGTGAACAGGGAGGTGAGCAGTTCTTC
>TRBJ2-1|-|TRBD2|TRBV6-6
CASSFRTRGVNNEQFF
TGTGCCAGCAGTTTTCGGACTCGGGGGGTCAACAATGAGCAGTTCTTC
>TRBJ2-3|-|-|TRBV20-1
CSAQRETSTDTQYF
TGCAGTGCCCAAAGGGAGACTAGCACAGATACGCAGTATTTT
>TRBJ2-7|many|-|TRBV6-1
CASSEWCYFSYEQYF
TGTGCCAGCAGTGAATGGTGCTATTTCTCCTACGAGCAGTACTTC
>TRBJ1-6|many|TRBD1|TRBV19
CASRWDRGLRNSPLHF
TGTGCCAGTCGGTGGGACAGGGGGTTGCGTAATTCACCCCTCCACTTT
>TRBJ1-3|many|-|TRBV12-3/TRBV12-4
CASTISEPGNTIYF
TGTGCCAGCACCATCTCCGAGCCTGGAAACACCATATATTTT
>TRBJ2-7|many|-|TRBV25-1
CASTKTVHEQYF
TGTGCCAGCACGAAAACAGTCCACGAGCAGTACTTC
>TRBJ2-1|many|TRBD2|TRBV29-1
CSVVGGRSYNEQFF
TGCAGCGTTGTTGGCGGGAGGTCCTACAATGAGCAGTTCTTC
>TRBJ2-7|many|TRBD1|TRBV10-2
CASSVGTGGYEQYF
TGCGCCAGCAGTGTGGGGACAGGGGGCTACGAGCAGTACTTC
>TRBJ1-4|-|-|TRBV7-3
CASKGTRPTNEKLFF
TGTGCCAGCAAGGGGACGAGACCAACTAATGAAAAACTGTTTTTT
>TRBJ1-2|-|-|TRBV6-1
CASSASGMRYGYTF
TGTGCCAGCAGCGCTAGCGGGATGCGCTACGGCTACACCTTC
>TRBJ2-7|-|TRBD2|TRBV9
CASSEGSGGPTYEQYF
TGTGCCAGCAGTGAGGGGAGCGGGGGGCCGACCTACGAGCAGTACTTC
>TRBJ2-3|-|-|TRBV24-1
CATSDSGVGTDTQYF
TGTGCCACCAGTGACTCTGGGGTTGGCACAGATACGCAGTATTTT
>TRBJ1-4|-|-|TRBV5-1
CTSSRDREKLFF
TGCACCAGCAGCAGGGATAGAGAAAAACTGTTTTTT
>TRBJ2-2|-|TRBD1|TRBV12-3/TRBV12-4
CASRLRDRVTGELFF
TGTGCCAGCAGACTCAGGGACAGGGTAACCGGGGAGCTGTTTTTT
>TRBJ2-7|many|-|TRBV4-3
CASSDMMGLSYEQYF
TGCGCCAGCAGCGACATGATGGGACTCTCCTACGAGCAGTACTTC
>TRBJ1-5|many|-|TRBV10-3
CAISESGNSNQPQHF
TGTGCCATCAGTGAGTCGGGGAATAGCAATCAGCCCCAGCATTTT
>TRBJ2-7|many|-|TRBV7-9
CASSSEFYEQYF
TGTGCCAGCAGCTCGGAGTTCTACGAGCAGTACTTC
>TRBJ1-1|-|TRBD1|TRBV7-6
CASSSRDRGLGSEAFF
TGTGCCAGCAGTTCCCGGGACAGGGGGCTCGGATCTGAAGCTTTCTTT
>TRBJ1-2|-|TRBD1|TRBV10-3
CAISEGRQGYGYTF
TGTGCCATCAGTGAAGGACGACAGGGCTATGGCTACACCTTC
>TRBJ1-1|many|-|TRBV7-9
CASSPVRGATEAFF
TGTGCCAGCAGTCCAGTTCGGGGTGCCACTGAAGCTTTCTTT
>TRBJ2-7|-|-|TRBV20-1
CSARFTTEEQYF
TGCAGTGCTAGATTCACGACCGAGGAGCAGTACTTC
>TRBJ2-1|many|-|TRBV11-1
CASSLGTEVINEQFF
TGTGCCAGCAGCTTAGGGACAGAGGTGATTAATGAGCAGTTCTTC
>TRBJ1-3|many|-|TRBV13
CASSLSMELSGNTIYF
TGTGCCAGCAGCTTAAGTATGGAACTCTCTGGAAACACCATATATTTT
>TRBJ1-1|-|-|TRBV15
CATSRGPGDTEAFF
TGTGCCACCAGCAGAGGACCTGGGGACACTGAAGCTTTCTTT
>TRBJ2-2|few|TRBD2|TRBV20-1
CSARVASGRENTGELFF
TGCAGTGCTAGAGTTGCTAGCGGGAGGGAGAACACCGGGGAGCTGTTTTTT
>TRBJ1-2|many|-|TRBV7-9
CASSLNDSPNYGYTF
TGTGCCAGCAGCTTGAACGACAGCCCCAACTATGGCTACACCTTC
>TRBJ2-5|-|-|TRBV7-9
CAWSVGGGKTQYF
TGTGCCTGGAGTGTGGGGGGCGGGAAGACCCAGTACTTC
>TRBJ1-5|many|-|TRBV27
CASSFGGVGQPQHF
TGTGCCAGCAGTTTCGGTGGGGTCGGTCAGCCCCAGCATTTT
>TRBJ1-5|many|-|TRBV20-1
CSAFLLETNQPQHF
TGCAGTGCGTTTTTGTTAGAGACCAATCAGCCCCAGCATTTT